A selection of T cell receptor beta chains follows, all from one sample in a study of cytomegalovirus exposure and HLA in healthy donors. The protocol was immunoSEQ multiplex PCR, while the TCRdb copy is restricted to in-frame clones and leaves out a portion. The table lists over 150,000 clones, around 81% of them singletons. Sequencing was performed on PBMCs. These receptors were collected from a woman between 35 and 50 years old in good health and CMV-seropositive. CDR3s leave out the opening cysteine and the closing phenylalanine or tryptophan. The order of the fields is CDR3 protein, V gene, D gene, CDR3 length, clone size, J gene. D genes are given only for firm matches. Rows may omit the clone size; those that give it use once, few, many or a size class.

CDR3aa: SVVGQGPYEQY
v_gene: TRBV29-1
d_gene: TRBD1
len: 11
abundance: NA
j_gene: TRBJ2-7

CDR3aa: ASSPQRGTYNEQF
v_gene: TRBV19
d_gene: TRBD2
len: 13
abundance: NA
j_gene: TRBJ2-1

CDR3aa: ASISLNEQF
v_gene: TRBV6-1
d_gene: NA
len: 9
abundance: NA
j_gene: TRBJ2-1

CDR3aa: ASSRGDSYEQY
v_gene: TRBV13
d_gene: NA
len: 11
abundance: NA
j_gene: TRBJ2-7

CDR3aa: ASSLSDNQPQH
v_gene: TRBV27
d_gene: NA
len: 11
abundance: NA
j_gene: TRBJ1-5

CDR3aa: ASSPGQGAYEQY
v_gene: TRBV28
d_gene: TRBD1
len: 12
abundance: NA
j_gene: TRBJ2-7

CDR3aa: ASRQGLADTDTQY
v_gene: TRBV11-3
d_gene: TRBD2
len: 13
abundance: NA
j_gene: TRBJ2-3

CDR3aa: SVERQIYGYT
v_gene: TRBV29-1
d_gene: NA
len: 10
abundance: NA
j_gene: TRBJ1-2

CDR3aa: ASSESLPLEQY
v_gene: TRBV2
d_gene: NA
len: 11
abundance: NA
j_gene: TRBJ2-7

CDR3aa: ASANQGSAGNTIY
v_gene: TRBV28
d_gene: NA
len: 13
abundance: NA
j_gene: TRBJ1-3

CDR3aa: ASSSGGSLGEQF
v_gene: TRBV7-3
d_gene: NA
len: 12
abundance: once
j_gene: TRBJ2-1

CDR3aa: ASSKGQRVLGRNIQY
v_gene: TRBV21-1
d_gene: NA
len: 15
abundance: NA
j_gene: TRBJ2-4

CDR3aa: ASIPSRASNQPQH
v_gene: TRBV19
d_gene: NA
len: 13
abundance: NA
j_gene: TRBJ1-5

CDR3aa: ASSLLAGVTGELF
v_gene: TRBV19
d_gene: TRBD2
len: 13
abundance: NA
j_gene: TRBJ2-2

CDR3aa: ASSWTGSSYGYT
v_gene: TRBV6-5
d_gene: TRBD1
len: 12
abundance: NA
j_gene: TRBJ1-2

CDR3aa: ATSRRRGFENEQF
v_gene: TRBV15
d_gene: NA
len: 13
abundance: NA
j_gene: TRBJ2-1

CDR3aa: ASSQELFRGLIFYEQY
v_gene: TRBV4-2
d_gene: TRBD1
len: 16
abundance: NA
j_gene: TRBJ2-7

CDR3aa: ASSSRPLQGAYEQY
v_gene: TRBV11-2
d_gene: TRBD1
len: 14
abundance: once
j_gene: TRBJ2-7

CDR3aa: ACKQGKPTYEQY
v_gene: TRBV30
d_gene: NA
len: 12
abundance: NA
j_gene: TRBJ2-7

CDR3aa: ASSVESGLYGYT
v_gene: TRBV9
d_gene: NA
len: 12
abundance: NA
j_gene: TRBJ1-2

CDR3aa: ASSLLRGLAALNPPDTQY
v_gene: TRBV5-1
d_gene: TRBD2
len: 18
abundance: NA
j_gene: TRBJ2-3

CDR3aa: ASSQPNLSGRAGYEQY
v_gene: TRBV14
d_gene: TRBD2
len: 16
abundance: NA
j_gene: TRBJ2-7

CDR3aa: AWSPGQSYEQY
v_gene: TRBV30
d_gene: NA
len: 11
abundance: NA
j_gene: TRBJ2-7

CDR3aa: ASSLGASGSNEQY
v_gene: TRBV5-1
d_gene: TRBD2
len: 13
abundance: NA
j_gene: TRBJ2-7

CDR3aa: ASGARQRDSNQPQH
v_gene: TRBV28
d_gene: NA
len: 14
abundance: NA
j_gene: TRBJ1-5

CDR3aa: AWKASGYNEQF
v_gene: TRBV30
d_gene: TRBD2
len: 11
abundance: NA
j_gene: TRBJ2-1

CDR3aa: ASSLARGDASGHPYEQY
v_gene: TRBV5-1
d_gene: TRBD2
len: 17
abundance: NA
j_gene: TRBJ2-7

CDR3aa: ASSLLANTEAF
v_gene: TRBV28
d_gene: NA
len: 11
abundance: NA
j_gene: TRBJ1-1

CDR3aa: ASSLLFIQGYYEQY
v_gene: TRBV6-7
d_gene: NA
len: 14
abundance: once
j_gene: TRBJ2-7

CDR3aa: ASSRDSTYNEQF
v_gene: TRBV7-9
d_gene: TRBD1
len: 12
abundance: NA
j_gene: TRBJ2-1

CDR3aa: ASSPRQGNSPLH
v_gene: TRBV18
d_gene: NA
len: 12
abundance: NA
j_gene: TRBJ1-6

CDR3aa: SVVGGANYGYT
v_gene: TRBV29-1
d_gene: TRBD1
len: 11
abundance: few
j_gene: TRBJ1-2

CDR3aa: ASSLDPTAAGYGYT
v_gene: TRBV11-2
d_gene: NA
len: 14
abundance: NA
j_gene: TRBJ1-2